These 15 T cell receptor beta chains share one sample of origin, sequenced in a study of cytomegalovirus exposure and HLA in healthy donors. The method was immunoSEQ multiplex PCR; TCRdb's version includes in-frame clones alone and lacks a portion of them. This sample has hundreds of thousands of clones; around 86% occur once, and the top ten carry 2% to 2.5%. The specimen sequenced was PBMCs. All receptors come from a woman under 30 in good health and CMV-seropositive.

V is TRBV7-9 and J is TRBJ1-1; unclear D gene. V gave up 6 bases and J gave up 4 bases, with 15 bases separating them. Germline assignment: CDR1 SEHNR and CDR2 FQNEAQ (reference sequence). This CDR3 has 14 amino acids. DNA of the CDR3: TGTGCCAGCAGTTTACTCCTCGGGAGCACTGAAGCTTTCTTT. It is translated as CASSLLLGSTEAFF.

The chain carries TRBV7-2 and TRBJ2-5, with a weak D call TRBD2 (5 bases). CDR1 is SGHTA and CDR2 is FQGNSA in the germline V gene. The CDR3 length is 17 residues. Trimming pared 0 bases from V and 4 bases from J, leaving 18 bases between. The CDR3 protein is CASSLAGLGFEGETQYF. The DNA for the CDR3 is TGTGCCAGCAGCTTAGCCGGCCTTGGATTTGAGGGAGAGACCCAGTACTTC. Drawing the rest from reference TRBV7-2 and TRBJ2-5, the complete variable domain is GAGVSQSPSNKVTEKGKDVELRCDPISGHTALYWYRQSLGQGLEFLIYFQGNSAPDKSGLPSDRFSAERTGGSVSTLTIQRTQQEDSAVYLCASSLAGLGFEGETQYFGPGTRLLVL.

The chain is built from TRBV4-1 and TRBJ1-3, with 11 nucleotides matching TRBD1. The CDR3 length is 18 residues. V trimming: 4 bases; J trimming: 4 bases; junction bases outside the gene matches: 12. Germline-derived CDR1 and CDR2 are MGHRA and YSYEKL. This CDR3 reads CASSPLFGQGANGNTIYF. CDR3 nucleotides: TGCGCCAGCAGCCCCCTCTTCGGACAGGGGGCAAACGGAAACACCATATATTTT.

The chain uses TRBV7-8 and TRBJ2-7; D is uncertain. CDR1 is SGHVS and CDR2 is FQNEAQ in the germline V gene. The CDR3 is 11 residues long. V gave up 4 bases and J gave up 6 bases, with 7 bases separating them. The CDR3 region is CASSSYSEQYF. In nucleotides, the CDR3 is TGTGCCAGCAGCTCTTACTCCGAGCAGTACTTC.

This rearrangement joins TRBV5-4 to TRBJ2-5; a weak D match, TRBD1 (5 bases). The germline V gene encodes CDR1 SGHNT and CDR2 YYREEE (reference sequence). Trimming removed 0 bases at V and 7 bases at J, with 7 bases between. This CDR3 is built from 12 residues. CDR3 sequence: CASSLGGGTQYF. DNA for the CDR3: TGTGCCAGCAGCTTGGGGGGCGGGACCCAGTACTTC.

The count of this clone is one. The chain recombines TRBV27 with TRBJ2-7; TRBD2 matches at 12 bases. V shed 6 bases and J 1 base; nucleotides not matched to a gene: 7. CDR3 size: 16 residues. Germline lookup yields CDR1 MNHEY and CDR2 SMNVEV (reference sequence). CDR3 region: CASSPGLAGESYEQYF. The CDR3 coding sequence is TGTGCCAGCAGCCCGGGACTAGCGGGCGAATCCTACGAGCAGTACTTC.

V is TRBV14 and J is TRBJ2-1; 7 positions agree with TRBD2. The CDR3 extends over 16 amino acids. V lost 3 bases, J lost 4 bases, and 9 bases stayed unmatched. Germline CDR1 reads SGHDN; CDR2 reads FVKESK. Written as DNA, the CDR3 is TGTGCCAGCAGCCATGGATTCGGGGGGTTATACAATGAGCAGTTCTTC. This encodes CASSHGFGGLYNEQFF.

The chain couples TRBV4-2 to TRBJ2-7, with 8 positions matching TRBD2. This CDR3 is 19 amino acids long. With V trimmed by 4 bases and J by 3 bases, 20 bases remained unmatched. Germline V CDR1 and CDR2: LGHNA, YNFKEQ. The CDR3 is CASSPPWVSGITVSYEQYF. CDR3 coding DNA: TGTGCCAGCAGCCCCCCTTGGGTTAGCGGGATTACAGTTAGCTACGAGCAGTACTTC.

The V gene is TRBV11-2, the J gene TRBJ2-2, with D perhaps matching TRBD2 (6 bases). The germline CDR1 and CDR2 sequences are SGHAT and FQNNGV. The CDR3 totals 17 residues. V lost 5 bases to trimming and J lost 5 bases, with 21 bases between them. CDR3 DNA: TGTGCCAGCAGCCGGGAGCTCGGAGGCCTGGCGACCGGGGAGCTGTTTTTT. This sequence encodes CASSRELGGLATGELFF.

The CDR3 here is CASSRAQDRSSGANVLTF. DNA of the CDR3: TGTGCCAGCAGCCGCGCCCAGGACAGGAGCTCTGGGGCCAACGTCCTGACTTTC. The chain combines TRBV5-5 with TRBJ2-6; 7 nucleotides line up with TRBD1. V was pared by 4 bases and J by 0 bases, with 10 bases of the junction left unmatched. The CDR3 is made up of 18 amino acids. Germline CDR1 reads SGHKS; CDR2 reads YYEKEE (reference sequence).

V gene TRBV28 combines with J gene TRBJ1-1; TRBD1 matches at 8 bases. V lost 3 bases to trimming and J lost 6 bases; unmatched junction nucleotides: 12. CDR1 is MDHEN, CDR2 SYDVKM, per germline. CDR3 length equals 16 residues. The CDR3 loop reads CASSFSYGQGFAEAFF. In DNA form, the CDR3 reads TGTGCCAGCAGTTTTTCCTACGGACAGGGCTTCGCTGAAGCTTTCTTT.

As to this clone: Other DNA sequences in this sample translate to the same CDR3. The rearrangement joins TRBV5-1 to TRBJ2-3; D might be TRBD2 (5 bases). V was shortened by 1 base and J by 2 bases, with 11 bases between the two germline ends. The CDR3 is 15 amino acids. Looked up from germline, CDR1 is SGHRS and CDR2 is YFSETQ. DNA of the CDR3: TGCGCCAGCAGCTTGAAACGGGATTACACAGATACGCAGTATTTT. Amino acid sequence: CASSLKRDYTDTQYF.

This chain connects TRBV9 to TRBJ2-3; D perhaps matches TRBD1 (6 bases). The germline V and J ends were trimmed by 4 bases and 4 bases, with 22 bases remaining between them. The CDR3 spans 17 residues. From germline, CDR1 is SGDLS and CDR2 YYNGEE. The CDR3: CASSPPVGQGQADTQYF. For the CDR3, the DNA is TGTGCCAGCAGCCCTCCGGTGGGGCAGGGGCAGGCAGATACGCAGTATTTT.

The chain links TRBV27 to TRBJ2-3; TRBD2 matches 8 bases. The CDR3 is 16 residues long. V shed 6 bases and J 4 bases; nucleotides not matched to a gene: 12. Germline values: CDR1 MNHEY, CDR2 SMNVEV (reference sequence). The CDR3 sequence: CASSVLAGRAADTQYF. The CDR3 DNA reads TGTGCCAGCAGCGTATTAGCGGGGCGGGCGGCAGATACGCAGTATTTT.

The gene calls are TRBV6-5 and TRBJ2-1, with unresolved D. V was cut by 2 bases and J by 0 bases, with 8 bases left in between. This CDR3 is 15 amino acids long. CDR1 is MNHEY and CDR2 is SVGAGI in the germline V gene. CDR3 DNA sequence: TGTGCCAGCAGTTACCTGGTCTACTCCTACAATGAGCAGTTCTTC. Translated: CASSYLVYSYNEQFF.